These 9 T cell receptor beta chains came from one sample sequenced in a study of cytomegalovirus exposure and HLA in healthy donors. Researchers ran the PCR with 60 Vbeta and 13 Jbeta primers. Using immunoSEQ multiplex PCR, the repertoire was profiled, and TCRdb retains in-frame clones only, with some absent. The profile shows just over 200,000 clones, about two thirds of them singletons. Sequencing was performed on PBMCs. The receptors derive from a man aged 40-49 years in good health and CMV-seropositive.

CDR3 loop: CASGLADLMYGGELFF. For the CDR3, the DNA is TGTGCCAGCGGACTAGCGGATCTAATGTATGGCGGGGAGCTGTTTTTT. The V gene is TRBV19, the J gene TRBJ2-2; 10 positions match TRBD2. Trimming at V came to 9 bases and at J to 7 bases, leaving 14 bases not matched to a gene. Germline CDR1 and CDR2: LNHDA and SQIVND (reference sequence). The CDR3 has 16 residues.

This clone turned up a few times. V usage is TRBV19 and J usage is TRBJ2-7, with 7 nucleotides matching TRBD1. CDR1 LNHDA and CDR2 SQIVND come from the germline V gene (reference sequence). The trim removed 4 bases at V and 0 bases at J, leaving 6 bases unmatched. There are 15 residues in the CDR3. The CDR3 spells CASSNRDSSSYEQYF. CDR3 nucleotides: TGTGCCAGTAGTAACCGGGACAGTAGCTCCTACGAGCAGTACTTC.

This chain connects TRBV6-5 to TRBJ1-1; 9 bases match TRBD1. The CDR3 totals 14 residues. Unmatched junction bases numbered 2, after V lost 5 bases and J lost 1 base. Looked up from germline, CDR1 is MNHEY and CDR2 is SVGAGI. The CDR3 DNA sequence: TGTGCCAGCAGTCCGGGACAGGGGAACACTGAAGCTTTCTTT. Translated: CASSPGQGNTEAFF.

This clone came up once. This sequence joins TRBV27 and TRBJ2-5; D not resolved. CDR1 is MNHEY and CDR2 is SMNVEV in the germline V gene (reference sequence). CDR3 length: 11 residues. Deletions cut 3 bases from V and 5 bases from J, with 4 bases between. As DNA, the CDR3 is TGTGCCAGCAGTTTTCCGGAGACCCAGTACTTC. Protein sequence: CASSFPETQYF.

V is TRBV5-5 and J is TRBJ2-7; a possible D gene is TRBD2 (5 bases). CDR3 length equals 13 residues. V was pared by 0 bases and J by 4 bases, with 8 bases between. The germline V gene has CDR1 SGHKS and CDR2 YYEKEE (reference sequence). The CDR3 loop reads CASSLVRGYEQYF. CDR3 nucleotide sequence: TGTGCCAGCAGCTTGGTGCGCGGGTACGAGCAGTACTTC. The full variable domain, in which reference TRBV5-5 and TRBJ2-7 provide the parts outside the CDR3, is DAGVTQSPTHLIKTRGQQVTLRCSPISGHKSVSWYQQVLGQGPQFIFQYYEKEERGRGNFPDRFSARQFPNYSSELNVNALLLGDSALYLCASSLVRGYEQYFGPGTRLTVT.

This clone was seen only a few times. Other nucleotide sequences from this sample produce the same CDR3. This chain connects TRBV5-1 to TRBJ1-2, with 8 nucleotides matching TRBD1. The CDR3 contains 13 residues. J gave up 4 bases and V 4 bases, and 3 bases lay outside the gene matches. CDR1 is SGHRS and CDR2 is YFSETQ in the germline V gene. The CDR3 DNA follows: TGCGCCAGCAGCGAAGACAGGGGCTATGGCTACACCTTC. Translated: CASSEDRGYGYTF.

This clone showed up just once. The chain joins TRBV15 to TRBJ2-7, with 8 positions matching TRBD1. Germline V gives CDR1 LNHNV, CDR2 YYDKDF (reference sequence). The junction had 7 bases not matched to a gene; V was cut back by 0 bases and J by 6 bases. This CDR3 has 15 amino acids. The chain's CDR3 is CATSRDPTGASEQYF. CDR3 nucleotides: TGTGCCACCAGCAGAGACCCGACAGGGGCCAGCGAGCAGTACTTC.

The chain joins TRBV6-5 to TRBJ1-1; D call uncertain. The CDR3 consists of 11 residues. Trimming pared 9 bases from V and 4 bases from J, leaving 9 bases between. In germline, CDR1 is MNHEY, CDR2 SVGAGI. CDR3 DNA: TGTGCCAGTGTCCGGGGCACTGAAGCTTTCTTT. It is translated as CASVRGTEAFF.

This sequence joins TRBV29-1 and TRBJ1-1; TRBD1 matches 8 bases. There are 17 residues in the CDR3. Germline values: CDR1 SQVTM, CDR2 ANQGSEA. V gave up 7 bases and J gave up 0 bases; unmatched junction bases: 16. This CDR3 is CSAADRGRGGMNTEAFF. The CDR3 region has the DNA TGCAGCGCTGCCGACAGGGGTCGAGGGGGTATGAACACTGAAGCTTTCTTT. The full variable domain, its missing parts supplied by reference TRBV29-1 and TRBJ1-1, is SAVISQKPSRDICQRGTSLTIQCQVDSQVTMMFWYRQQPGQSLTLIATANQGSEATYESGFVIDKFPISRPNLTFSTLTVSNMSPEDSSIYLCSAADRGRGGMNTEAFFGQGTRLTVV.